This passage covers 18 T cell receptor beta chains from one sample sequenced in a study of blood T cell repertoires in COVID-19. TCRdb's table, derived via immunoSEQ multiplex PCR, lists solely in-frame clones and lacks some. The sample yields about 46,000 clones, approximately 80% seen once. What was sequenced was peripheral blood. The receptors shown here come from a man aged 60 to 69 with acute or convalescent COVID-19.

The V call is TRBV5-1, the J call TRBJ2-1; 7 positions match TRBD2. The CDR3 runs 14 residues. Germline values: CDR1 SGHRS, CDR2 YFSETQ. Losses at the gene ends were 0 bases for V and 12 bases for J; bases not matched to a gene: 9. CDR3 nucleotides: TGCGCCAGCAGCTTGGCTTGGGCGGGGGAGGCGCAGTTCTTC. Its protein product is CASSLAWAGEAQFF.

The chain joins TRBV29-1 to TRBJ1-1; D uncertain. Trimming removed 7 bases from V and 2 bases from J, with 11 bases in between. Germline V gene data show CDR1 as SQVTM and CDR2 as ANQGSEA. This CDR3 region has 12 residues. Here the CDR3 reads CSAPTPNTEAFF. The CDR3 DNA reads as TGCAGCGCGCCGACTCCAAACACTGAAGCTTTCTTT. Full variable domain (outside the CDR3, taken from reference TRBV29-1 and TRBJ1-1): SAVISQKPSRDICQRGTSLTIQCQVDSQVTMMFWYRQQPGQSLTLIATANQGSEATYESGFVIDKFPISRPNLTFSTLTVSNMSPEDSSIYLCSAPTPNTEAFFGQGTRLTVV.

The rearrangement links TRBV6-6 to TRBJ1-1, with D possibly TRBD1 on 6 matching bases. Trimming shortened V by 6 bases and J by 11 bases, and 13 bases separated the two germline ends. CDR1 is MNHNY and CDR2 is SVGAGI in the germline V gene (reference sequence). The CDR3 contains 11 residues. CDR3 nucleotide sequence: TGTGCCAGCAGCTGGGGGCAAGGGGCTTTCTTT. This translates into CASSWGQGAFF.

The rearrangement links TRBV2 to TRBJ1-5; perhaps TRBD1 as D (5 bases). Trimming pared 2 bases from V and 6 bases from J, leaving 11 bases between. The germline CDR1 and CDR2 sequences are SNHLY and FYNNEI. This CDR3 comprises 14 residues. The CDR3 loop is CASSEQGGSQPQHF. CDR3 coding DNA: TGTGCCAGCAGTGAACAGGGAGGTAGTCAGCCCCAGCATTTT.

The rearrangement uses TRBV19 and TRBJ1-5, with 9 bases lining up with TRBD1. V lost 5 bases, J lost 5 bases, and 13 bases stayed unmatched. This CDR3 region has 17 residues. The germline CDR1 and CDR2 sequences are LNHDA and SQIVND (reference sequence). The CDR3 DNA sequence: TGTGCCAGTAGTTTCTCCCCCGGACAGGGGAGAGATCAGCCCCAGCATTTT. Residues: CASSFSPGQGRDQPQHF.

The rearrangement links TRBV4-1 to TRBJ2-7, with TRBD1 matching 7 bases. V dropped 6 bases and J dropped 1; count of bases not matched to a gene: 9. Germline CDR1 reads MGHRA; CDR2 reads YSYEKL. The CDR3 totals 15 residues. The CDR3 here is CASSLRDSKSYEQYF. CDR3 coding DNA: TGCGCCAGCAGTCTCCGGGACAGTAAATCCTACGAGCAGTACTTC.

The gene calls are TRBV6-4 and TRBJ1-1; D may be TRBD1 (5 bases). Germline V gene lookup returns CDR1 MRHNA and CDR2 SNTAGT. The CDR3 is made up of 17 amino acids. The V end lost 6 bases, the J end lost 0 bases, and 20 bases lay between the germline ends. The CDR3 sequence is CASSGGVLRSLNTEAFF. CDR3 DNA: TGTGCCAGCAGCGGGGGGGTGTTGAGATCTCTGAACACTGAAGCTTTCTTT.

V usage is TRBV28 and J usage is TRBJ1-2; a weak D match, TRBD1 (6 bases). Trimming left V 1 base short and J 0 bases short, with 21 bases between. Germline loops: CDR1 MDHEN, CDR2 SYDVKM. This CDR3 spans 19 amino acids. Here the CDR3 reads CASSLLGAASNRANYGYTF. The CDR3 DNA follows: TGTGCCAGCAGTTTATTGGGGGCGGCCTCCAATCGAGCTAACTATGGCTACACCTTC.

CDR3 sequence reads: CASSEVAGPNEKLFF. The CDR3 bases are TGTGCCAGCAGTGAAGTAGCGGGCCCTAATGAAAAACTGTTTTTT. The chain uses TRBV6-1 and TRBJ1-4; D is uncertain. This CDR3 comprises 15 residues. Germline CDR1 reads MNHNS; CDR2 reads SASEGT. The germline V and J ends were trimmed by 1 base and 3 bases, with 9 bases remaining between them.

This rearrangement joins TRBV2 to TRBJ1-1; TRBD1 is a possible D gene (5 bases). The CDR3 has 13 amino acids. Trimming stripped 9 bases from V and 3 bases from J, with 14 bases between. CDR1 SNHLY and CDR2 FYNNEI come from the germline V gene. CDR3: CASGATGDTEAFF. The DNA of the CDR3 is TGTGCCAGTGGGGCAACGGGGGACACTGAAGCTTTCTTT.

J is TRBJ1-1 and V is TRBV2, with unresolved D. Trimming took 1 base from V and 2 from J, leaving 11 bases between them. The germline CDR1 and CDR2 sequences are SNHLY and FYNNEI. This CDR3 spans 15 amino acids. The CDR3 region is CASSEGAGSNTEAFF. The CDR3 nucleotides are TGTGCCAGCAGTGAAGGTGCAGGTTCTAACACTGAAGCTTTCTTT.

The chain combines TRBV12-3 or TRBV12-4 with TRBJ1-5; D is unresolved. This CDR3 has 13 amino acids. V lost 3 bases to trimming and J lost 1 base, with 4 bases between them. CDR3 sequence reads: CASSLASNQPQHF. The CDR3 DNA follows: TGTGCCAGCAGTTTGGCCAGCAATCAGCCCCAGCATTTT.

The chain carries TRBV5-1 and TRBJ2-7, with D maybe TRBD2 (7 bases). The germline V and J ends were trimmed by 3 bases and 2 bases, with 18 bases remaining between them. The CDR3 loop spans 16 amino acids. Germline CDR1 is SGHRS and CDR2 is YFSETQ. The CDR3 spells CASSSSPAGQPYEQYF. Here the CDR3 DNA reads TGCGCCAGCAGCTCCAGCCCAGCGGGACAACCCTACGAGCAGTACTTC.

This CDR3 is CASSNRAGETQYF. The DNA of the CDR3 is TGCGCCAGCAGTAACAGGGCTGGGGAGACCCAGTACTTC. The V gene is TRBV4-3, the J gene TRBJ2-5; a possible D gene is TRBD1 (6 bases). The CDR3 loop spans 13 amino acids. Trimming left V 6 bases short and J 5 bases short, with 13 bases between. From germline, CDR1 is LGHNA and CDR2 YSLEER.

The gene calls are TRBV7-2 and TRBJ2-2; D is undetermined. This CDR3 comprises 15 residues. The germline CDR1 and CDR2 sequences are SGHTA and FQGNSA. Trimming removed 5 bases from V and 0 bases from J, with 10 bases in between. This CDR3 reads CASSPSFANTGELFF. The CDR3, as DNA: TGTGCCAGCAGCCCAAGCTTTGCGAACACCGGGGAGCTGTTTTTT.

The chain uses TRBV19 and TRBJ2-7; D gene unclear. Germline V gene lookup returns CDR1 LNHDA and CDR2 SQIVND (reference sequence). The V end lost 6 bases, the J end lost 3 bases, and 15 bases lay between the germline ends. The CDR3 has 14 amino acids. CDR3 in DNA: TGTGCCAGTAGCCCCACCCAGATTTACTACGAGCAGTACTTC. This gives the protein CASSPTQIYYEQYF.

The V and J genes are TRBV30 and TRBJ1-2, with 7 bases that match TRBD1. The germline V gene encodes CDR1 GTSNPN and CDR2 SVGIG (reference sequence). V trimming: 4 bases; J trimming: 4 bases; junction bases outside the gene matches: 12. There are 15 residues in the CDR3. CDR3 nucleotides: TGTGCCTGGACCACTCGCGGACAGGTGACCTATGGCTACACCTTC. Translating gives CAWTTRGQVTYGYTF.

The J gene is TRBJ2-7, the V gene TRBV18; 11 bases fit TRBD1. The junction had 4 bases not matched to a gene; V was cut back by 3 bases and J by 6 bases. The CDR3 is 14 amino acids. From germline, CDR1 is KGHSH and CDR2 LQKENI. CDR3 residues: CASSPAGTGGEQYF. CDR3 coding DNA: TGTGCCAGCTCACCGGCCGGGACAGGGGGCGAGCAGTACTTC. Complete variable domain (other parts from reference TRBV18 and TRBJ2-7): NAGVMQNPRHLVRRRGQEARLRCSPMKGHSHVYWYRQLPEEGLKFMVYLQKENIIDESGMPKERFSAEFPKEGPSILRIQQVVRGDSAAYFCASSPAGTGGEQYFGPGTRLTVT.